The next 25 T cell receptor beta chains were all read from a single sample in a study of T cell responses to AZD1222 COVID-19 vaccine. Only in-frame clones appear in the TCRdb table, and some are missing; sequencing was by immunoSEQ multiplex PCR. This sample carries 150,000 or so clones, about 90% of them seen once, and the ten largest clones take about 5.9%. The sequences come from peripheral blood, collected 28 days after the second AZD1222 dose. Receptors originate from an adult who received the AZD1222 COVID-19 vaccine.

The genes are TRBV3-1 (or the pseudogene TRBV3-2) and TRBJ2-1; 12 bases are a match to TRBD2. With 2 bases clipped from V and 7 bases from J, the junction kept 3 bases outside the gene matches. CDR1 and CDR2 from the germline V gene are LGHDT and YNNKEL (reference sequence). The CDR3 loop spans 15 amino acids. CDR3 bases: TGTGCCAGCAGCCAACTAGCGGGAGGGCCTAATGAGCAGTTCTTC. This gives the protein CASSQLAGGPNEQFF.

The chain uses TRBV27 and TRBJ1-5, with D maybe TRBD1 (5 bases). Germline loops: CDR1 MNHEY, CDR2 SMNVEV (reference sequence). The germline V and J ends were trimmed by 3 bases and 3 bases, with 12 bases remaining between them. The CDR3 totals 15 residues. CDR3 nucleotides: TGTGCCAGCAGTTTGGGGTTGGGGGACAATCAGCCCCAGCATTTT. It specifies CASSLGLGDNQPQHF.

The V gene is TRBV30, the J gene TRBJ1-6; D gene unclear. Germline V lookup: CDR1 GTSNPN, CDR2 SVGIG (reference sequence). Trimming stripped 0 bases from V and 8 bases from J, with 8 bases between. This CDR3 spans 13 amino acids. Written as DNA, the CDR3 is TGTGCCTGGAGTGTGGCCGGGTATTCACCCCTCCACTTT. This sequence encodes CAWSVAGYSPLHF.

The chain employs TRBV4-1 and TRBJ2-7; D might be TRBD2 (5 bases). V lost 1 base to trimming and J lost 1 base, with 14 bases between them. The CDR3 runs to 16 residues. The germline V gene encodes CDR1 MGHRA and CDR2 YSYEKL. Here the CDR3 reads CASSQVEGALSYEQYF. Here the CDR3 DNA reads TGCGCCAGCAGCCAAGTAGAGGGCGCCCTTTCCTACGAGCAGTACTTC.

The chain links TRBV7-2 to TRBJ2-7, with D possibly matching TRBD2 (7 bases). The CDR3 has 15 residues. Deletions cut 2 bases from V and 1 base from J, with 12 bases between. CDR1 SGHTA and CDR2 FQGNSA come from the germline V gene. The CDR3 sequence is CASSLWRGGSYEQYF. DNA for the CDR3: TGTGCCAGCAGCTTATGGAGGGGGGGATCCTACGAGCAGTACTTC.

The chain has TRBV2 and TRBJ1-2, with D uncertain. Per germline, CDR1 SNHLY and CDR2 FYNNEI. This CDR3 comprises 12 residues. V dropped 1 base and J dropped 8 bases, with 8 bases sitting between them. The CDR3 nucleotides read TGTGCCAGCAGTGAAGTCGGCCCCGGCTACACCTTC. Its translation is CASSEVGPGYTF.

V usage is TRBV30 and J usage is TRBJ2-3; D unresolved. CDR3 length equals 14 residues. Germline V gene sequence: CDR1 GTSNPN, CDR2 SVGIG (reference sequence). Trimming removed 2 bases from V and 4 bases from J, with 13 bases in between. CDR3 protein: CAWSIGIWADTQYF. CDR3 coding DNA: TGTGCCTGGAGTATAGGTATTTGGGCAGATACGCAGTATTTT.

The chain couples TRBV28 to TRBJ1-5; D ambiguous. Germline V gene data show CDR1 as MDHEN and CDR2 as SYDVKM. The V end lost 7 bases, the J end lost 6 bases, and 10 bases lay between the germline ends. CDR3 length equals 12 residues. The CDR3 DNA reads as TGTGCCAGCAACCCGTGGGGTCAGCCCCAGCATTTT. This translates into CASNPWGQPQHF.

This chain links TRBV29-1 with TRBJ2-7; D is possibly TRBD1 (6 bases). V lost 6 bases, J lost 0 bases, and 9 bases lay in between. The germline V gene encodes CDR1 SQVTM and CDR2 ANQGSEA. The CDR3 loop spans 12 amino acids. The CDR3 protein is CSVVDSSYEQYF. CDR3 bases: TGCAGCGTCGTGGACAGCTCCTACGAGCAGTACTTC.

The V call is TRBV4-2, the J call TRBJ2-2, with D maybe TRBD2 (7 bases). Germline V lookup: CDR1 LGHNA, CDR2 YNFKEQ. The CDR3 has 16 amino acids. Trimming took off 4 bases at V and 0 bases at J, with 12 bases between the two ends. CDR3 sequence: CASSPPGGANTGELFF. Written as DNA, the CDR3 is TGTGCCAGCAGCCCGCCGGGGGGCGCGAACACCGGGGAGCTGTTTTTT.

The CDR3 nucleotides are TGTGCCACCACCGGGGCAGGGGTTCGTTCACCCCTCCACTTT. It yields the protein CATTGAGVRSPLHF. The gene calls are TRBV27 and TRBJ1-6; tentative D call: TRBD1 (6 bases). Trimming stripped 10 bases from V and 9 bases from J, with 19 bases between. The CDR3 is made up of 14 amino acids. Germline CDR1 is MNHEY and CDR2 is SMNVEV (reference sequence).

The chain is built from TRBV30 and TRBJ2-5; unclear D gene. Trimming removed 2 bases at V and 2 bases at J, with 9 bases between. Germline V gives CDR1 GTSNPN, CDR2 SVGIG (reference sequence). The CDR3 loop spans 13 amino acids. As DNA, the CDR3 is TGTGCCTGGAGTCACGGGTTTCAAGAGACCCAGTACTTC. This gives the protein CAWSHGFQETQYF.

The CDR3 bases are TGTGCCATCAGTGAGGAAGAACCCGGAGCCTCCTACGAGCAGTACTTC. This sequence encodes CAISEEEPGASYEQYF. This chain uses TRBV10-3 with TRBJ2-7; D uncertain. Trimming shortened V by 2 bases and J by 0 bases, and 14 bases separated the two germline ends. Germline values: CDR1 ENHRY, CDR2 SYGVKD. The CDR3 loop spans 16 amino acids.

The V gene is TRBV3-1 (or the pseudogene TRBV3-2), the J gene TRBJ2-1; no clear D gene. V lost 4 bases and J lost 8, with 9 bases in between. The CDR3 sequence is 12 residues long. Germline loops: CDR1 LGHDT, CDR2 YNNKEL (reference sequence). DNA for the CDR3: TGTGCCAGCAGCCCGGGTAGGGATGAGCAGTTCTTC. It is translated as CASSPGRDEQFF.

CDR3 sequence reads: CASRKGTGDNYGYTF. The CDR3 DNA reads as TGTGCCAGCCGGAAAGGGACAGGGGACAACTATGGCTACACCTTC. The chain joins TRBV6-5 to TRBJ1-2; 10 bases are a match to TRBD1. Germline CDR1 reads MNHEY; CDR2 reads SVGAGI. V was clipped by 8 bases and J by 2 bases; unmatched bases: 8. This CDR3 has 15 amino acids.

This chain links TRBV4-2 with TRBJ2-1; D gene unclear. V shed 0 bases and J shed 0 bases, with 9 bases lying between them. The CDR3 loop spans 16 amino acids. The germline gives CDR1 LGHNA, CDR2 YNFKEQ. CDR3 sequence reads: CASSQELLNSYNEQFF. The CDR3, as DNA: TGTGCCAGCAGCCAAGAACTTCTTAACTCCTACAATGAGCAGTTCTTC.

This rearrangement joins TRBV3-1 (or the pseudogene TRBV3-2) to TRBJ2-7, with 7 bases matching TRBD1. The ends lost 3 bases at V and 5 bases at J; junction bases unmatched: 10. Germline V lookup: CDR1 LGHDT, CDR2 YNNKEL (reference sequence). The CDR3 is 15 amino acids. The CDR3 DNA is TGTGCCAGCAGCCATTTAACAGGGGACCTCCACGAGCAGTACTTC. Translation gives CASSHLTGDLHEQYF.

The chain has TRBV6-5 and TRBJ1-3; the D is unclear. This CDR3 region has 15 residues. The V end was cut by 7 bases, the J end by 0 bases, with 13 bases between. Per the germline V gene, CDR1 is MNHEY and CDR2 is SVGAGI. The CDR3 loop reads CASTAGRVSGNTIYF. In DNA, the CDR3 is TGTGCCAGCACCGCCGGCCGAGTCTCTGGAAACACCATATATTTT.

The genes are TRBV27 and TRBJ1-5; no clear D. Trimming pared 5 bases from V and 2 bases from J, leaving 7 bases between. This CDR3 region has 13 residues. CDR1 MNHEY and CDR2 SMNVEV come from the germline V gene (reference sequence). The CDR3 here is CASSPYRNQPQHF. DNA of the CDR3: TGTGCCAGCAGTCCGTATCGCAATCAGCCCCAGCATTTT.

The chain couples TRBV3-1 (or the pseudogene TRBV3-2) to TRBJ2-6, with no clear D. Germline assignment: CDR1 LGHDT and CDR2 YNNKEL (reference sequence). V dropped 0 bases and J dropped 0 bases, with 12 bases sitting between them. The length of the CDR3 is 18 residues. The CDR3 here is CASSQERVVFSGANVLTF. The CDR3 DNA reads as TGTGCCAGCAGCCAAGAACGAGTCGTTTTCTCTGGGGCCAACGTCCTGACTTTC.

The V call is TRBV28, the J call TRBJ1-4; perhaps TRBD1 as D (5 bases). The CDR3 covers 14 residues. Trimming took off 5 bases at V and 4 bases at J, with 11 bases between the two ends. Germline-derived CDR1 and CDR2 are MDHEN and SYDVKM. The CDR3 nucleotides are TGTGCCAGCAGTCTCCAGGGTGTTAATGAAAAACTGTTTTTT. Amino acids: CASSLQGVNEKLFF.

This clone was seen just once. This chain connects TRBV24-1 to TRBJ2-5; D perhaps matches TRBD1 (5 bases). Germline V CDR1 and CDR2: KGHDR, SFDVKD. The CDR3 covers 12 residues. Trimming cost V 8 bases and J 2 bases, with 8 bases left between them. CDR3 residues: CATKDSQETQYF. CDR3 bases: TGTGCCACCAAAGACAGTCAAGAGACCCAGTACTTC.

The gene calls are TRBV5-1 and TRBJ2-7, with TRBD2 identical over 14 bases. Per the germline V gene, CDR1 is SGHRS and CDR2 is YFSETQ. The J segment lost 7 bases and the V segment lost 4 bases, leaving 13 bases of the junction unmatched. CDR3 length: 17 residues. The DNA of the CDR3 is TGCGCCAGCAGCCCCGGGACTAGCGGGGGCCCGAGGGGAGAGCAGTACTTC. Protein sequence: CASSPGTSGGPRGEQYF. The full variable domain, in which reference TRBV5-1 and TRBJ2-7 provide the parts outside the CDR3, is KAGVTQTPRYLIKTRGQQVTLSCSPISGHRSVSWYQQTPGQGLQFLFEYFSETQRNKGNFPGRFSGRQFSNSRSEMNVSTLELGDSALYLCASSPGTSGGPRGEQYFGPGTRLTVT.

The chain links TRBV19 to TRBJ2-7; 13 nucleotides match TRBD2. The CDR3 is made up of 15 amino acids. The V and J ends lost 3 bases and 7 bases, in that order; junction bases with no gene match: 6. Germline values: CDR1 LNHDA, CDR2 SQIVND (reference sequence). As DNA, the CDR3 is TGTGCCAGTAGTATCGGACTAGCGGGGGCCTGGGAGCAGTACTTC. Translation: CASSIGLAGAWEQYF. The variable domain in full, with the rest retrieved from reference TRBV19 and TRBJ2-7, is DGGITQSPKYLFRKEGQNVTLSCEQNLNHDAMYWYRQDPGQGLRLIYYSQIVNDFQKGDIAEGYSVSREKKESFPLTVTSAQKNPTAFYLCASSIGLAGAWEQYFGPGTRLTVT.

This chain joins TRBV4-3 and TRBJ2-7; D gene ambiguous. Per the germline V gene, CDR1 is LGHNA and CDR2 is YSLEER. This CDR3 comprises 18 residues. Trimming took 3 bases from V and 6 from J, leaving 27 bases between them. The CDR3 region is CASSHPFNGLPALGEQYF. The CDR3 DNA is TGCGCCAGCAGCCATCCCTTCAACGGGTTGCCCGCTTTGGGCGAGCAGTACTTC.